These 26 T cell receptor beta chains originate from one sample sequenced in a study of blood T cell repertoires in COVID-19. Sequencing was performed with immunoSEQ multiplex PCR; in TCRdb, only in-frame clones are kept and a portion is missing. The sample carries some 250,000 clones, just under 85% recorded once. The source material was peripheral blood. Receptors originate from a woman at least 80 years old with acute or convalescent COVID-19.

CDR3 amino acids: CASSIREGTEAFF. The CDR3 region has the DNA TGCGCCAGCAGCATCAGGGAGGGCACTGAAGCTTTCTTT. The chain has TRBV5-1 and TRBJ1-1, with a possible D match to TRBD1 (5 bases). V shed 4 bases and J shed 4 bases, with 11 bases lying between them. This CDR3 comprises 13 residues. Germline V gene sequence: CDR1 SGHRS, CDR2 YFSETQ. The whole variable domain, remainder taken from reference TRBV5-1 and TRBJ1-1, is KAGVTQTPRYLIKTRGQQVTLSCSPISGHRSVSWYQQTPGQGLQFLFEYFSETQRNKGNFPGRFSGRQFSNSRSEMNVSTLELGDSALYLCASSIREGTEAFFGQGTRLTVV.

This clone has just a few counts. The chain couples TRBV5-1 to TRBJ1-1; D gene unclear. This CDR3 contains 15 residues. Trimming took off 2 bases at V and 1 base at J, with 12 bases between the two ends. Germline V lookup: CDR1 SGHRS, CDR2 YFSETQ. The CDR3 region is CASSLQLTGNTEAFF. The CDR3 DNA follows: TGCGCCAGCAGCTTACAGCTCACCGGGAACACTGAAGCTTTCTTT.

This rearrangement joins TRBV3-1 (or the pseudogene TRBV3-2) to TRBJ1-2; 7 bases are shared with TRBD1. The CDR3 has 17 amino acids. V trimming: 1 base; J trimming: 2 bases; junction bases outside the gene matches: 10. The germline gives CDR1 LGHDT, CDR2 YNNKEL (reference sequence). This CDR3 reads CASSQGFWDSGNYGYTF. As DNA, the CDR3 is TGTGCCAGCAGCCAAGGATTTTGGGACAGCGGCAACTATGGCTACACCTTC.

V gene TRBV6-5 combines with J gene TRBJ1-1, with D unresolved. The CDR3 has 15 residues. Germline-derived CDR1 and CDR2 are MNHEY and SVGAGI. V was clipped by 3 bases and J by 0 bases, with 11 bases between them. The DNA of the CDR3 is TGTGCCAGCAGTTATAGTGGGGAGATGAACACTGAAGCTTTCTTT. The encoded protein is CASSYSGEMNTEAFF.

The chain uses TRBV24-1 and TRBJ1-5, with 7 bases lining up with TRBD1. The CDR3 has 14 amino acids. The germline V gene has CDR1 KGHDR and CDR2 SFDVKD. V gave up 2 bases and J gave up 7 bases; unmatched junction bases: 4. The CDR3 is CATSDSNRGQPQHF. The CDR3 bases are TGTGCCACCAGTGATTCTAACAGGGGACAGCCCCAGCATTTT.

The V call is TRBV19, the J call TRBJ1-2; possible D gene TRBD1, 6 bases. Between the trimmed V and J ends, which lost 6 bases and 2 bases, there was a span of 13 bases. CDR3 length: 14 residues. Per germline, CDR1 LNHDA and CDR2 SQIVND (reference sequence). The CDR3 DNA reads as TGTGCCAGTAGCCGGGAGGGGGGAAACTATGGCTACACCTTC. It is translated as CASSREGGNYGYTF.

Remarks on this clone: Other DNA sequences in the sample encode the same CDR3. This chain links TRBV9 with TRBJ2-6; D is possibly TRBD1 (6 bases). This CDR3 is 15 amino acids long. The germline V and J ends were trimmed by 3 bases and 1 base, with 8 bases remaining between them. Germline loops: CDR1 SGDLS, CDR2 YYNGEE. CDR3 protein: CASSATGSGANVLTF. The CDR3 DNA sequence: TGTGCCAGCAGCGCCACAGGGTCTGGGGCCAACGTCCTGACTTTC.

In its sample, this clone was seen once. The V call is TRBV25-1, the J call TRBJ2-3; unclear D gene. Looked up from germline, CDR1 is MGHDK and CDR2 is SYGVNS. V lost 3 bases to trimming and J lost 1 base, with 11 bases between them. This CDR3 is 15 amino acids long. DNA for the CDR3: TGTGCCAGCAGTGAGAGGCGGTCAGGCACAGATACGCAGTATTTT. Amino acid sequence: CASSERRSGTDTQYF.

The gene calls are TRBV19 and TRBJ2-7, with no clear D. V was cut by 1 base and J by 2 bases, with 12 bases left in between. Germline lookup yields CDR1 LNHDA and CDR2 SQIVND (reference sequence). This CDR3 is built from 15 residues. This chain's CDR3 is CASSIGAGPTYEQYF. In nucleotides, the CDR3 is TGTGCCAGTAGTATAGGGGCAGGTCCCACCTACGAGCAGTACTTC.

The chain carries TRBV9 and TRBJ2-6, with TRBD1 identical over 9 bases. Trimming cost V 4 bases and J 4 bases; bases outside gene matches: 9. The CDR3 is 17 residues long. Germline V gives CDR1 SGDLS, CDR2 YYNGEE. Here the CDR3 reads CASSSPGTGIGANVLTF. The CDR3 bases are TGTGCCAGCAGCTCGCCGGGGACAGGGATCGGGGCCAACGTCCTGACTTTC.

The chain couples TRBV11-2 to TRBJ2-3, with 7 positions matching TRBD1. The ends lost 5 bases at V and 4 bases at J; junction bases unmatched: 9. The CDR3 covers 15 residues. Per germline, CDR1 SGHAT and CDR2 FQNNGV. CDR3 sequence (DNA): TGTGCCAGCAGCCGACAGGGTTTACTCGCAGATACGCAGTATTTT. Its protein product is CASSRQGLLADTQYF.

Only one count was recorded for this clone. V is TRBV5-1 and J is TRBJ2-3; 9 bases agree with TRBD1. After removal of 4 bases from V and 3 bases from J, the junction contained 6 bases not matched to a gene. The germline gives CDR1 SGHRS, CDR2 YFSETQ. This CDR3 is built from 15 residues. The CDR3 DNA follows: TGCGCCAGCAGCCGGGGACAGGGTCGGACAGATACGCAGTATTTT. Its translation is CASSRGQGRTDTQYF.

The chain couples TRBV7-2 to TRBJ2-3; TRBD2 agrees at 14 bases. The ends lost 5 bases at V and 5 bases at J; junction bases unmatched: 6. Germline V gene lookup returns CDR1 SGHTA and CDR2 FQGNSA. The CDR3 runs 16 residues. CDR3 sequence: CASSTRTSGGQDTQYF. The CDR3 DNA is TGTGCCAGCAGCACCCGGACTAGCGGGGGGCAAGATACGCAGTATTTT.

The CDR3 loop reads CASSPHVALAGGLGTDTQYF. The DNA of the CDR3 is TGTGCCAGCAGCCCCCATGTAGCTCTAGCGGGGGGGCTGGGCACAGATACGCAGTATTTT. The rearrangement joins TRBV9 to TRBJ2-3; 12 bases line up with TRBD2. Germline trimming cut 4 bases from V and 1 base from J; bases unmatched to any gene: 16. The CDR3 has 20 amino acids. The germline V gene encodes CDR1 SGDLS and CDR2 YYNGEE.

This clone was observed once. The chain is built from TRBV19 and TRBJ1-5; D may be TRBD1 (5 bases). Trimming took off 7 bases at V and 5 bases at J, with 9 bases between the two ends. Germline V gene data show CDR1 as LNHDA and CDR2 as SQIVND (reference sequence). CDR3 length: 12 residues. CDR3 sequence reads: CASTTGDQPQHF. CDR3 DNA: TGTGCCAGTACAACGGGGGATCAGCCCCAGCATTTT.

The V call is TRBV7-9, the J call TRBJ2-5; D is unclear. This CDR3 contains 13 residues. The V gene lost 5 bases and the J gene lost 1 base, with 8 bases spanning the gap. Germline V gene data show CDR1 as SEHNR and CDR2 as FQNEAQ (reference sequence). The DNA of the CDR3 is TGTGCCAGCAGCCCACGAGGCCAAGAGACCCAGTACTTC. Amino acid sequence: CASSPRGQETQYF.

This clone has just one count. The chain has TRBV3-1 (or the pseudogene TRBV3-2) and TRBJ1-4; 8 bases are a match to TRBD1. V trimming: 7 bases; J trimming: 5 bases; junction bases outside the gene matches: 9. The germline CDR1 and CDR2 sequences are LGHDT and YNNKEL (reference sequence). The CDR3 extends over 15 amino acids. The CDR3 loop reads CASKNRQGPNEKLFF. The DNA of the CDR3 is TGTGCCAGCAAGAACCGACAGGGGCCGAATGAAAAACTGTTTTTT.

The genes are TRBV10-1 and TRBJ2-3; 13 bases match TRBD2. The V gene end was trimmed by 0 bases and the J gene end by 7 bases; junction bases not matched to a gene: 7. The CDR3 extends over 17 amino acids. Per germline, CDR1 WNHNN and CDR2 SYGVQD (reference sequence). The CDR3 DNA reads TGCGCCAGCAGTGAGTCGAGGGGACTAGCGGGGTGTTATACGCAGTATTTT. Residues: CASSESRGLAGCYTQYF.

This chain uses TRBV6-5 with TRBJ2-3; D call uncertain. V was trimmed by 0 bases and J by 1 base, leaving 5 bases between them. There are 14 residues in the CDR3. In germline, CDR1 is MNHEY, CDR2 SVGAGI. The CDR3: CASSYSTGTDTQYF. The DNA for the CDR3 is TGTGCCAGCAGTTACTCGACTGGCACAGATACGCAGTATTTT.

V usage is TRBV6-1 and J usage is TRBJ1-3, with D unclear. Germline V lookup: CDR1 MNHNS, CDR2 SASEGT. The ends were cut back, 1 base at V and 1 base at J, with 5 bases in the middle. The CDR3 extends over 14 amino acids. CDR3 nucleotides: TGTGCCAGCAGTGAAGGCGGGTCTGGAAACACCATATATTTT. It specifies CASSEGGSGNTIYF.

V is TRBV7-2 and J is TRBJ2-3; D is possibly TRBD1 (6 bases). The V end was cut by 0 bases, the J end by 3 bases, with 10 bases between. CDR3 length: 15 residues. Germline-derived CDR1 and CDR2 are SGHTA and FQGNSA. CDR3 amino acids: CASSLAGRGTDTQYF. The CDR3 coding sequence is TGTGCCAGCAGCTTAGCAGGCAGGGGAACAGATACGCAGTATTTT.

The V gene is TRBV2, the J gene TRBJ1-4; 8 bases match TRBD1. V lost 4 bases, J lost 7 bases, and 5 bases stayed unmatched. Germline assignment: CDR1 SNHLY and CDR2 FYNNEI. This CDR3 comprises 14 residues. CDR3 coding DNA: TGTGCCAGCAGTGGGACAGGGTTGGGTGAAAAACTGTTTTTT. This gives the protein CASSGTGLGEKLFF.

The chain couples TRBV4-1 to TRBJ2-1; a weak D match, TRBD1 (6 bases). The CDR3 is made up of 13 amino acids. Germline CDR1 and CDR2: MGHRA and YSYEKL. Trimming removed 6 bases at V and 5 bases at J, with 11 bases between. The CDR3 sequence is CASRAQGNNEQFF. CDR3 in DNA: TGCGCCAGCAGAGCACAGGGAAACAATGAGCAGTTCTTC.

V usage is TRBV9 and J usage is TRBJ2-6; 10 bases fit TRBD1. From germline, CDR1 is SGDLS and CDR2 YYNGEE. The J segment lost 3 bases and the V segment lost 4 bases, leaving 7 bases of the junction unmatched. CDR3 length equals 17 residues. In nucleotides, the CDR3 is TGTGCCAGCAGCTTTCGACAGGGGGCGGGTGGGGCCAACGTCCTGACTTTC. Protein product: CASSFRQGAGGANVLTF.

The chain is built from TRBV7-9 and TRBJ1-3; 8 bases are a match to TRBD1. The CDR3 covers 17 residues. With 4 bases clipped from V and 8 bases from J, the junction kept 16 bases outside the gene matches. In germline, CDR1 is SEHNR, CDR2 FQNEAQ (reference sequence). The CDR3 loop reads CASSSEPGQGRGYTIYF. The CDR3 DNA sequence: TGTGCCAGCAGCTCGGAACCTGGACAGGGTAGAGGATACACCATATATTTT. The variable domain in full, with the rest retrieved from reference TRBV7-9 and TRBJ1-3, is DTGVSQNPRHKITKRGQNVTFRCDPISEHNRLYWYRQTLGQGPEFLTYFQNEAQLEKSRLLSDRFSAERPKGSFSTLEIQRTEQGDSAMYLCASSSEPGQGRGYTIYFGEGSWLTVV.

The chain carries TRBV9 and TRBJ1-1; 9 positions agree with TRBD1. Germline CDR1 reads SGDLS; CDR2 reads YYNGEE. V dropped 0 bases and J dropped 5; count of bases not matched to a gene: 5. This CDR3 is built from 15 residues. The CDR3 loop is CASSVEGQGRTEAFF. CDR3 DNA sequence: TGTGCCAGCAGCGTAGAAGGACAGGGGAGAACTGAAGCTTTCTTT.